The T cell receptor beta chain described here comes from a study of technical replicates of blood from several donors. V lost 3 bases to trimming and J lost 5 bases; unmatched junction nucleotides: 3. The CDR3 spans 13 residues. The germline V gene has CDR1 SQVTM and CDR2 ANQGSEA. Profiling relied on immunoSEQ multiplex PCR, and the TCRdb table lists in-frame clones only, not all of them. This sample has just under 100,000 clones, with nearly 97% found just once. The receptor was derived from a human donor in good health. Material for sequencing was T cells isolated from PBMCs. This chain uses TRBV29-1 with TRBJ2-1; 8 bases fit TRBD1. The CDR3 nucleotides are TGCAGCGTTGACAGGGGGCTCAACAATGAGCAGTTCTTC. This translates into CSVDRGLNNEQFF.